The clone carrying this T cell receptor (beta chain) was counted only a few times. Its antigen remains unknown. These data belong to a study of regulatory T cells in long-lasting Graves disease. Overall study findings and caveats: Persistent disease preferred TRBV28, TRBJ1-2 and TRBJ2-5; new disease, TRBV20-1 and TRBJ2-1. Comparison showed that persistent patients shared more public clonotypes (fewer than 3,000) than new patients (966).

Time point specified: newly diagnosed GD, antithyroid drugs for less than 3 months. Generation of the TCR library employed RNA extracted from PBMCs. CDR3 regions were amplified by Arm-PCR using iRepertoire HTBI primers to build TCR beta libraries. TCRdb re-derived calls from the multiplex PCR reads in MiXCR, one entry per CDR3 protein. The profile shows around 250,000 distinct CDR3 sequences, roughly 18% of them singletons. The CDR3 is 12 amino acids. V dropped 5 bases and J dropped 4; count of bases not matched to a gene: 4. Germline CDR1 and CDR2: DFQATT and SNEGSKA (reference sequence). These data also featured in a second study, about T cells in Graves' hyperthyroidism and ophthalmopathy.

The material sequenced was peripheral blood mononuclear cells (PBMCs), taken at new diagnosis, from a patient treated with antithyroid drugs. The clonotype was recovered from a woman in her thirties with Graves disease. V gene TRBV20-1 combines with J gene TRBJ2-7, with TRBD1 matching 8 bases. This chain's CDR3 is CSAADRVYEQYF. The CDR3 nucleotides are TGCAGTGCTGCGGACAGGGTTTACGAGCAGTACTTC.